This is a list of T cell receptor beta chains from one sample in a study of blood T cells in healthy people across ages. TCRdb recomputed calls from the 5' RACE reads with MiXCR, one row per CDR3 protein. The sample includes 600,000 to 850,000 distinct CDR3 sequences, roughly 41% seen only once; the top ten take 20% to 25%. The sequencing sample was made of blood. All receptors come from a woman aged 55 to 70 in good health. Each CDR3 is given with its conserved first and last residue.

v_call	cdr3_aa
TRBV10-3	CAISDDLAGFSYEQYF
TRBV6-2/TRBV6-3	CASSRQGESTDTQYF
TRBV27	CASSSNLRARGYEQYF
TRBV6-1	CASSDPTASNEKLFF
TRBV24-1	CATSDSREYTHTQYF
TRBV10-1	CASSDGRGRGYTF
TRBV7-3	CASSLGGTGGTEAFF
TRBV5-1	CASSREGVRRYEQYF
TRBV4-3	CASSQDRLPEADGKNTEAFF
TRBV11-2	CASSFSASGQLNPSEQYF
TRBV21-1	CASSKLGETLMGELFF
TRBV4-3	CASSQDLARTGSYSPLHF
TRBV3-1	CASSQDIDEQYF
TRBV5-6	CASRTSGTGTLNEQYF
TRBV20-1	CSARGGASGSEYNEQFF
TRBV7-2	CASSPTLTSGRAGEQFF
TRBV7-2	CASSLVGGGPADTQYF
TRBV5-1	CASSLGTGATYEQYF
TRBV7-8	CASSLLRTVPDPTQYF
TRBV20-1	CSARATGGHSSGNTIYF
TRBV20-1	CSAPFYNEQYF
TRBV27	CASSGTSGSEQYF
TRBV6-6	CASSSTTGTITYEQYF
TRBV12-3/TRBV12-4	CASSPSGGAGYNEQYF
TRBV28	CASSIPRGPVTEAFF
TRBV4-2	CASSQDRAGTYSSYEQYF
TRBV10-3	CAVGSHEQYF
TRBV20-1	CSVVSGDSPLHF
TRBV9	CASSVEPSRTYFSTDTQYF
TRBV20-1	CSADPGQGRGRNTEAFF
TRBV7-8	CASSPWSSNQPQHF
TRBV7-7	CASSLRSEGTIGNSPLHF
TRBV29-1	CSSSRGSRVDEQFF
TRBV7-9	CASSEGTSGRREQFF
TRBV27	CATMSSGSGEQYF
TRBV20-1	CSANKGRRNQPQHF
TRBV2	CASDSGEQYF
TRBV11-2	CASSLAWDSSTDTQYF
TRBV29-1	CSVEGPGTYGYTF
TRBV20-1	CSAPPRGRGTDTQYF
TRBV10-3	CAISGRSGSDQPQHF
TRBV11-3	CASSLAAGDTQYF
TRBV10-3	CAISDSGGIAYEQYF
TRBV7-6	CASSSSAGTSYNEQYF
TRBV7-2	CASSFLAGEADTEYF
TRBV6-2/TRBV6-3	CATSPLGRRGTEAFF
TRBV6-5	CASSRTRANYGYTF